One TCR beta chain is described in this entry. Its antigen is unidentified. The record originates from a study of T-cell memory formation after mild COVID-19. At the level of the study: Clustering of TCRs was largely donor specific.

General study results and limits: Detection of some responders pre-infection suggested pre-existing cross-reactive memory T cells participated. Later expanders leaned CD4+, whereas day 15 to 85 contracting clones were balanced CD4/CD8.

In TCRdb, the 5' RACE reads were re-called with MiXCR into one record per CDR3 protein. The data hold tens of thousands of distinct CDR3 sequences, with nearly 25% observed a single time. Trimming stripped 4 bases from V and 2 bases from J, with 8 bases between. This CDR3 comprises 13 residues. Looked up from germline, CDR1 is SEHNR and CDR2 is FQNEAQ (reference sequence). What was sequenced was PBMCs or a T cell subset sorted from them (not recorded which). The sequence was obtained from a man aged 18 to 30 who had mild COVID-19 (a few samples of this study predate the infection). Cell type and time point are not known. The J gene is TRBJ1-2, the V gene TRBV7-9, with a weak D call TRBD1 (5 bases). The CDR3 spells CASSSGQNYGYTF. The CDR3 nucleotides are TGTGCCAGCAGCTCGGGGCAGAACTATGGCTACACCTTC.